One T cell receptor (beta chain) is described in this entry. This entry is derived from a study of OX40 agonist ivuxolimab in advanced cancers. The method was immunoSEQ multiplex PCR; TCRdb's version includes in-frame clones alone and lacks a portion of them. The sample holds 70,000 to 85,000 clones, more than 90% seen once. The CDR3 extends over 13 amino acids. Germline CDR1 is SGHTA and CDR2 is FQGNSA. The V end lost 1 base, the J end lost 4 bases, and 6 bases lay between the germline ends. The J gene is TRBJ2-3, the V gene TRBV7-2; no clear D. This specimen consisted of CD4+ or CD8+ T cells sorted from blood, obtained in a trial of the OX40 agonist ivuxolimab. This receptor was obtained from an adult with an advanced solid tumor such as melanoma, head and neck, liver or kidney cancer. The CDR3, as DNA: TGTGCCAGCAGCTTAGGGAGCTCAGATACGCAGTATTTT. Amino acid sequence: CASSLGSSDTQYF.